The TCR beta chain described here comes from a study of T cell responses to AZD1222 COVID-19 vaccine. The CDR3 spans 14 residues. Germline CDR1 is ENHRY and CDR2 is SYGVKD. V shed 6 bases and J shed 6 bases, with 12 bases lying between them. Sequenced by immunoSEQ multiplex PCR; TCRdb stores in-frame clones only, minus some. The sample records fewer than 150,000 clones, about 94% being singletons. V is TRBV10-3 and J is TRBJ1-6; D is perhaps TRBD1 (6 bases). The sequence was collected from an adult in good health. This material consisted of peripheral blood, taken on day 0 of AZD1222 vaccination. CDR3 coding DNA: TGTGCCATCAGGGCAGGGGAGACTAATTCACCCCTCCACTTT. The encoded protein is CAIRAGETNSPLHF.